This entry lists 29 T cell receptor beta chains sequenced from one sample in a study of blood T cell repertoires in COVID-19. The repertoire was sequenced with immunoSEQ multiplex PCR; TCRdb's copy has only in-frame clones and lacks some. The sample has 70,000 to 100,000 clones, roughly 86% seen once. Sample: peripheral blood. Source of these receptors: a man aged 50 or older with active or convalescent COVID-19.

V usage is TRBV18 and J usage is TRBJ2-7, with D possibly being TRBD1 (6 bases). Germline loops: CDR1 KGHSH, CDR2 LQKENI. V lost 4 bases and J lost 2, with 12 bases in between. The CDR3 spans 14 residues. DNA of the CDR3: TGTGCCAGCTCACAGGGACAACGCCCCTACGAGCAGTACTTC. The encoded protein is CASSQGQRPYEQYF.

This clone was counted only a few times. The chain links TRBV6-1 to TRBJ2-2; D gene unclear. The CDR3 runs to 17 residues. V was cut by 1 base and J by 3 bases, with 15 bases left in between. The germline V gene has CDR1 MNHNS and CDR2 SASEGT. The CDR3 region has the DNA TGTGCCAGCAGTGAAGGCGGATGGGTGGCGTACACCGGGGAGCTGTTTTTT. Amino acids: CASSEGGWVAYTGELFF.

The gene calls are TRBV5-1 and TRBJ1-5; D not resolved. V lost 2 bases and J lost 4, with 7 bases in between. The CDR3 runs 13 residues. The germline CDR1 and CDR2 sequences are SGHRS and YFSETQ. The CDR3 sequence: CASSFELNQPQHF. The CDR3 region has the DNA TGCGCCAGCAGCTTTGAGCTTAATCAGCCCCAGCATTTT.

This chain connects TRBV18 to TRBJ1-2, with TRBD1 matching 9 bases. CDR1 KGHSH and CDR2 LQKENI come from the germline V gene. The CDR3 contains 17 residues. V gave up 3 bases and J gave up 10 bases; unmatched junction bases: 18. The CDR3 DNA sequence: TGTGCCAGCTCACCTACCACAGTCCGGACAGGGGAAAAGGACTACACCTTC. It encodes CASSPTTVRTGEKDYTF.

The chain has TRBV18 and TRBJ2-1, with D uncertain. Germline CDR1 KGHSH, CDR2 LQKENI. V was trimmed by 1 base and J by 2 bases, leaving 6 bases between them. This CDR3 comprises 14 residues. In DNA form, the CDR3 reads TGTGCCAGCTCACCACATAAAACCTACAATGAGCAGTTCTTC. Translated: CASSPHKTYNEQFF.

CDR3: CASSLVAAGGHGYTF. CDR3 coding DNA: TGCGCCAGCAGCTTGGTCGCGGCAGGGGGCCATGGCTACACCTTC. The chain recombines TRBV5-1 with TRBJ1-2, with 8 bases aligning to TRBD1. CDR1 and CDR2 (germline): SGHRS, YFSETQ. This CDR3 has 15 amino acids. With V trimmed by 0 bases and J by 6 bases, 7 bases remained unmatched.

The chain employs TRBV5-1 and TRBJ2-2; tentatively, D is TRBD1 (6 bases). This CDR3 comprises 14 residues. V was pared by 2 bases and J by 5 bases, with 10 bases between. CDR1 SGHRS and CDR2 YFSETQ come from the germline V gene. The CDR3 nucleotides are TGCGCCAGCAGCTTACCCGGGACAACCGGGGAGCTGTTTTTT. As protein: CASSLPGTTGELFF.

The rearrangement uses TRBV7-2 and TRBJ2-5, with 8 bases aligning to TRBD2. Germline V CDR1 and CDR2: SGHTA, FQGNSA. CDR3 length: 15 residues. After removal of 3 bases from V and 4 bases from J, the junction contained 7 bases not matched to a gene. The CDR3, as DNA: TGTGCCAGCAGCTTCGGTGGACTAGCAGGAGAGACCCAGTACTTC. This codes for CASSFGGLAGETQYF.

This chain connects TRBV6-6 to TRBJ2-1, with 12 bases lining up with TRBD2. V shed 4 bases, J shed 10 bases, and the junction held 8 bases outside the gene matches. CDR3 size: 15 residues. Germline assignment: CDR1 MNHNY and CDR2 SVGAGI (reference sequence). The CDR3 is CASSWASGGASEQFF. The CDR3 nucleotides are TGTGCCAGCAGTTGGGCTAGCGGGGGGGCCAGCGAGCAGTTCTTC.

This clone was counted only a few times. CDR3 nucleotides: TGTGCCAGCAGTCCCCTTCAGGGACTGTCCTCTGGGGCCAACGTCCTGACTTTC. It yields the protein CASSPLQGLSSGANVLTF. This chain joins TRBV28 and TRBJ2-6, with D perhaps TRBD2 (6 bases). The CDR3 contains 18 residues. Trimming shortened V by 5 bases and J by 0 bases, and 17 bases separated the two germline ends. The germline CDR1 and CDR2 sequences are MDHEN and SYDVKM.

This chain connects TRBV24-1 to TRBJ1-5; 8 nucleotides line up with TRBD1. The germline CDR1 and CDR2 sequences are KGHDR and SFDVKD. The J segment lost 7 bases and the V segment lost 7 bases, leaving 5 bases of the junction unmatched. There are 13 residues in the CDR3. The CDR3 bases are TGTGCCACCAGCGGACAGGGAGGACAGCCCCAGCATTTT. It encodes CATSGQGGQPQHF.

The rearrangement joins TRBV10-3 to TRBJ1-1; 8 bases agree with TRBD1. V was pared by 2 bases and J by 6 bases, with 5 bases of the junction left unmatched. CDR3 length: 14 amino acids. Germline V gene lookup returns CDR1 ENHRY and CDR2 SYGVKD. In DNA form, the CDR3 reads TGTGCCATCAGTGAGGGGAGACAGGGGTCTGAAGCTTTCTTT. This encodes CAISEGRQGSEAFF.

The chain has TRBV3-1 (or the pseudogene TRBV3-2) and TRBJ1-4; possible D gene TRBD1, 6 bases. CDR3 length: 15 residues. The germline V gene encodes CDR1 LGHDT and CDR2 YNNKEL (reference sequence). The germline V and J ends were trimmed by 1 base and 8 bases, with 14 bases remaining between them. Here the CDR3 reads CASSQGTGSGEKLFF. The CDR3 bases are TGTGCCAGCAGCCAAGGTACAGGGTCTGGCGAAAAACTGTTTTTT.

The J gene is TRBJ2-7, the V gene TRBV24-1; a possible D gene is TRBD2 (6 bases). Germline V gives CDR1 KGHDR, CDR2 SFDVKD. V was shortened by 5 bases and J by 3 bases, with 13 bases between the two germline ends. CDR3 length: 14 residues. As DNA, the CDR3 is TGTGCCACCAGTGCCGGGACTCCTGTCTACGAGCAGTACGTC. Translation gives CATSAGTPVYEQYV.

The chain has TRBV28 and TRBJ1-5, with unresolved D. The CDR3 loop spans 13 amino acids. The V gene lost 3 bases and the J gene lost 3 bases, with 6 bases spanning the gap. Germline lookup yields CDR1 MDHEN and CDR2 SYDVKM. CDR3 in DNA: TGTGCCAGCAGTTTGAGGGACAATCAGCCCCAGCATTTT. This gives the protein CASSLRDNQPQHF.

The V call is TRBV5-1, the J call TRBJ1-6; 8 bases agree with TRBD1. CDR1 and CDR2 (germline): SGHRS, YFSETQ. This CDR3 comprises 14 residues. With V trimmed by 4 bases and J by 8 bases, 5 bases remained unmatched. Written as DNA, the CDR3 is TGCGCCAGCAGCGCGGACAGGGAGGATTCACCCCTCCACTTT. Encoded protein: CASSADREDSPLHF.

The rearrangement joins TRBV3-1 (or the pseudogene TRBV3-2) to TRBJ2-2, with D maybe TRBD1 (6 bases). Germline values: CDR1 LGHDT, CDR2 YNNKEL (reference sequence). CDR3 length equals 14 residues. The V gene lost 1 base and the J gene lost 6 bases, with 9 bases spanning the gap. The CDR3 region has the DNA TGTGCCAGCAGCCAAGTAGGGGGATCCGGGGAGCTGTTTTTT. Amino acids: CASSQVGGSGELFF.

This clone came up a few times. The rearrangement uses TRBV6-2 or TRBV6-3 and TRBJ1-1; weak D call: TRBD1 (6 bases). Germline loops: CDR1 MNHEY, CDR2 SVGEGT. The V end lost 6 bases, the J end lost 7 bases, and 21 bases lay between the germline ends. CDR3 length: 15 amino acids. Here the CDR3 DNA reads TGTGCCAGCAGCCAAACCGGGACAACGACCCATGAAGCTTTCTTT. Protein product: CASSQTGTTTHEAFF.

There are a few counts of this clone. The rearrangement links TRBV18 to TRBJ2-2; no reliable D call. The V and J ends lost 6 bases and 0 bases respectively, with 11 bases between them. Germline V gene lookup returns CDR1 KGHSH and CDR2 LQKENI. The CDR3 sequence is 15 residues long. CDR3 amino acids: CASSPNRANTGELFF. The DNA for the CDR3 is TGTGCCAGCTCTCCTAACAGAGCGAACACCGGGGAGCTGTTTTTT.

The CDR3 reads CASSSNSGEQFF. For the CDR3, the DNA is TGTGCCAGCAGCTCGAACAGTGGCGAGCAGTTCTTC. The chain employs TRBV6-2 or TRBV6-3 and TRBJ2-1; D ambiguous. Per germline, CDR1 MNHEY and CDR2 SVGEGT. Trimming removed 6 bases from V and 10 bases from J, with 13 bases in between. CDR3 length equals 12 residues.

V is TRBV6-5 and J is TRBJ1-1; tentative D call: TRBD1 (6 bases). From germline, CDR1 is MNHEY and CDR2 SVGAGI. Trimming left V 0 bases short and J 11 bases short, with 13 bases between. The CDR3 is 13 amino acids. In DNA form, the CDR3 reads TGTGCCAGCAGTTACTCCCGGGGGGCGGGGGCTTTCTTT. Its protein is CASSYSRGAGAFF.

V usage is TRBV28 and J usage is TRBJ2-5; TRBD1 might be the D (6 bases). Germline values: CDR1 MDHEN, CDR2 SYDVKM. Trimming stripped 6 bases from V and 2 bases from J, with 13 bases between. The CDR3 is made up of 14 amino acids. CDR3: CASSFGDNQETQYF. CDR3 nucleotides: TGTGCCAGCAGCTTCGGGGACAATCAAGAGACCCAGTACTTC. Supplemented by reference TRBV28 and TRBJ2-5, the full variable domain reads DVKVTQSSRYLVKRTGEKVFLECVQDMDHENMFWYRQDPGLGLRLIYFSYDVKMKEKGDIPEGYSVSREKKERFSLILESASTNQTSMYLCASSFGDNQETQYFGPGTRLLVL.

The CDR3 DNA follows: TGTGCCAGCAGTGAGTGGACAAGTAATCAGCCCCAGCATTTT. This codes for CASSEWTSNQPQHF. This sequence joins TRBV25-1 and TRBJ1-5, with D possibly being TRBD1 (5 bases). Germline CDR1 is MGHDK and CDR2 is SYGVNS. Trimming shortened V by 3 bases and J by 4 bases, and 10 bases separated the two germline ends. CDR3 length: 14 residues. Filled out from reference TRBV25-1 and TRBJ1-5, the complete variable domain reads EADIYQTPRYLVIGTGKKITLECSQTMGHDKMYWYQQDPGMELHLIHYSYGVNSTEKGDLSSESTVSRIRTEHFPLTLESARPSHTSQYLCASSEWTSNQPQHFGDGTRLSIL.

This clone was observed a single time. The chain joins TRBV5-6 to TRBJ2-5; TRBD2 might be the D (5 bases). This CDR3 comprises 14 residues. In germline, CDR1 is SGHDT, CDR2 YYEEEE. The V and J ends lost 0 bases and 6 bases respectively, with 12 bases between them. DNA for the CDR3: TGTGCCAGCAGCTTGGCCGGGATAGGAAAGACCCAGTACTTC. Its translation is CASSLAGIGKTQYF.

The CDR3 protein is CASSQDHRQKSYGYTF. Here the CDR3 DNA reads TGCGCCAGCAGCCAAGATCATCGTCAGAAAAGTTATGGCTACACCTTC. The V and J genes are TRBV4-3 and TRBJ1-2; D not resolved. V was cut by 0 bases and J by 5 bases, with 16 bases left in between. The CDR3 sequence is 16 residues long. Germline V gives CDR1 LGHNA, CDR2 YSLEER.

The V gene is TRBV10-3, the J gene TRBJ2-3, with D uncertain. The CDR3 contains 13 residues. Germline V gene data show CDR1 as ENHRY and CDR2 as SYGVKD. With 0 bases removed from V and 3 bases from J, the gap between germline ends came to 4 bases. The CDR3 loop reads CAISESSTDTQYF. CDR3 DNA: TGTGCCATCAGTGAGTCGTCGACAGATACGCAGTATTTT.

The V call is TRBV19, the J call TRBJ1-5, with D uncertain. Germline V gene lookup returns CDR1 LNHDA and CDR2 SQIVND (reference sequence). The CDR3 has 14 residues. V gave up 0 bases and J gave up 7 bases, with 10 bases separating them. The CDR3 here is CASSIEGPGQPQHF. In nucleotides, the CDR3 is TGTGCCAGTAGTATAGAGGGTCCCGGGCAGCCCCAGCATTTT.

This clone showed up just once. This sequence joins TRBV2 and TRBJ1-4; D gene ambiguous. V lost 7 bases and J 5 bases, leaving 11 bases between the germline ends. Germline assignment: CDR1 SNHLY and CDR2 FYNNEI. The CDR3 is 13 residues long. The CDR3 coding sequence is TGTGCCAGCAAGGAGGAGATCAATGAAAAACTGTTTTTT. It encodes CASKEEINEKLFF.

The chain is built from TRBV5-1 and TRBJ2-5; TRBD1 might be the D (7 bases). V gave up 2 bases and J gave up 5 bases, with 13 bases separating them. The germline V gene has CDR1 SGHRS and CDR2 YFSETQ. This CDR3 region has 14 residues. CDR3 in amino acids: CASSLTGEAETQYF. The CDR3 DNA is TGCGCCAGCAGCTTAACAGGGGAGGCGGAGACCCAGTACTTC.